This T cell receptor (beta chain) stems from a study of human thymus T cells. TCRdb's copy holds only in-frame clones and misses some; the assay was immunoSEQ multiplex PCR. The sample has about 60,000 clones, approximately 95% seen once; the top ten hold around 6%. Findings and caveats of the study: Usage of V and J genes appeared biased in thymic and blood repertoires.

A remark on this clone: Its antigen is not identified. The DNA is omitted, as the CDR3 cannot be located on it reliably, and the CDR3 follows TCRdb's listing.

The donors were infants in Finland with congenital heart defects, otherwise immunologically healthy. No fixed cell number was used; all available blood leukocytes supplied DNA. Germline CDR1 reads ENHRY; CDR2 reads SYGVKD. The CDR3 is 21 amino acids long, termini counted. This chain uses TRBV10-3 with TRBJ2-7; the table's D call TRBD1 went unverified against the DNA. The receptor was isolated from a boy younger than two with a congenital heart defect but otherwise immunologically healthy. Sequencing used blood. The CDR3 sequence is CAIRRSRDRGSGQFFGYEQYF.